Below, 30 T cell receptor beta chains from the same sample are listed, as sequenced in a study of T-cell memory formation after mild COVID-19. One entry per CDR3 protein, called by TCRdb with MiXCR from the 5' RACE reads. This sample has 110,000 to 150,000 distinct CDR3 sequences, with around 27% found just once. Input material: PBMCs or a T cell subset sorted from them (not recorded which). Receptor source: an adult woman who had mild COVID-19 (a few samples of this study predate the infection). Cell type and time point are not known.

This clonotype was seen only a few times. The rearrangement links TRBV12-3 or TRBV12-4 to TRBJ2-2; D perhaps matches TRBD1 (6 bases). The V and J ends lost 4 bases and 0 bases respectively, with 27 bases between them. The CDR3 runs to 21 residues. The CDR3 DNA sequence: TGTGCCAGCAGTTCCTTTCTTATTTCGTTGGGGGCTCCCTCGAACACCGGGGAGCTGTTTTTT. It codes for CASSSFLISLGAPSNTGELFF.

This clonotype has only a few counts. V usage is TRBV2 and J usage is TRBJ1-1, with unresolved D. CDR1 is SNHLY and CDR2 is FYNNEI in the germline V gene. The CDR3 extends over 14 amino acids. Trimming took 4 bases from V and 3 from J, leaving 12 bases between them. CDR3 DNA: TGTGCCAGCAGTGCCGGATGGGGAGACACTGAAGCTTTCTTT. Translated: CASSAGWGDTEAFF.

The rearrangement uses TRBV12-3 or TRBV12-4 and TRBJ2-5; TRBD2 is a possible D gene (5 bases). The CDR3 totals 15 residues. V gave up 1 base and J gave up 8 bases, with 17 bases separating them. For the CDR3, the DNA is TGTGCCAGCAGTTTAGAAGGGTCAAGAGAGGGAACCCAGTACTTC. This sequence encodes CASSLEGSREGTQYF.

This chain links TRBV12-3 or TRBV12-4 with TRBJ1-2, with 8 bases lining up with TRBD1. Losses at the gene ends were 8 bases for V and 3 bases for J; bases not matched to a gene: 2. The CDR3 totals 12 residues. The CDR3 here is CASRGQDYGYTF. The CDR3 DNA sequence: TGTGCCAGCCGGGGACAGGACTATGGCTACACCTTC.

This clonotype was counted between two and nine times. This chain uses TRBV3-1 with TRBJ2-2, with TRBD2 identical over 14 bases. The germline CDR1 and CDR2 sequences are LGHDT and YNNKEL (reference sequence). The CDR3 consists of 16 residues. Losses at the gene ends were 3 bases for V and 6 bases for J; bases not matched to a gene: 3. CDR3 bases: TGTGCCAGCAGCCAGAAGACTAGCGGGAGGGCCGGGGAGCTGTTTTTT. It specifies CASSQKTSGRAGELFF. Filled out from reference TRBV3-1 and TRBJ2-2, the complete variable domain reads DTAVSQTPKYLVTQMGNDKSIKCEQNLGHDTMYWYKQDSKKFLKIMFSYNNKELIINETVPNRFSPKSPDKAHLNLHINSLELGDSAVYFCASSQKTSGRAGELFFGEGSRLTVL.

The gene calls are TRBV15 and TRBJ2-7; TRBD2 matches 10 bases. Germline CDR1 is LNHNV and CDR2 is YYDKDF (reference sequence). Trimming at V came to 1 base and at J to 1 base, leaving 7 bases not matched to a gene. This CDR3 has 17 residues. DNA for the CDR3: TGTGCCACCAGCAGAGTTCCTAGCGGGAGCCCGTCCTACGAGCAGTACTTC. Protein product: CATSRVPSGSPSYEQYF.

The genes are TRBV11-2 and TRBJ1-1, with a possible D match to TRBD1 (5 bases). The CDR3 spans 11 residues. Germline CDR1 reads SGHAT; CDR2 reads FQNNGV. Between the trimmed V and J ends, which lost 5 bases and 11 bases, there was a span of 12 bases. The CDR3 region is CASSPGWGAFF. The CDR3 bases are TGTGCCAGCAGCCCAGGTTGGGGGGCTTTCTTT.

This clonotype was recorded a few times. V usage is TRBV6-5 and J usage is TRBJ1-1; D may be TRBD1 (5 bases). The V end lost 5 bases, the J end lost 0 bases, and 10 bases lay between the germline ends. The V gene's germline CDR1 is MNHEY and CDR2 SVGAGI. The CDR3 loop spans 14 amino acids. Here the CDR3 DNA reads TGTGCCAGCAGTGACCGGGGGATGAACACTGAAGCTTTCTTT. It yields the protein CASSDRGMNTEAFF.

This sequence joins TRBV5-1 and TRBJ1-1; 8 bases match TRBD1. V lost 0 bases and J lost 1; bases outside the gene matches: 5. This CDR3 comprises 16 residues. CDR1 and CDR2 (germline): SGHRS, YFSETQ. The CDR3 sequence: CASSLADRVPNTEAFF. The CDR3 DNA reads as TGCGCCAGCAGCTTGGCGGACAGGGTCCCGAACACTGAAGCTTTCTTT.

The rearrangement links TRBV14 to TRBJ1-1; no clear D gene. Germline V gene sequence: CDR1 SGHDN, CDR2 FVKESK. The CDR3 is 14 amino acids. The V end lost 1 base, the J end lost 5 bases, and 11 bases lay between the germline ends. This CDR3 is CASSQVGFVTEAFF. CDR3 nucleotide sequence: TGTGCCAGCAGCCAAGTGGGGTTTGTTACTGAAGCTTTCTTT.

The V and J genes are TRBV12-3 or TRBV12-4 and TRBJ2-5; possibly TRBD2 for D (6 bases). Trimming removed 4 bases at V and 3 bases at J, with 12 bases between. This CDR3 contains 14 residues. The CDR3 coding sequence is TGTGCCAGCAGTTCCGGAGGGTCGGAAGAGACCCAGTACTTC. This encodes CASSSGGSEETQYF.

The chain combines TRBV29-1 with TRBJ2-3; D is unclear. Germline CDR1 is SQVTM and CDR2 is ANQGSEA. V was trimmed by 0 bases and J by 0 bases, leaving 7 bases between them. The CDR3 covers 14 residues. This CDR3 is CSVEETFSTDTQYF. In DNA form, the CDR3 reads TGCAGCGTTGAAGAAACCTTTAGCACAGATACGCAGTATTTT.

The chain employs TRBV20-1 and TRBJ2-7; 10 nucleotides align to TRBD1. The germline CDR1 and CDR2 sequences are DFQATT and SNEGSKA (reference sequence). V lost 6 bases, J lost 2 bases, and 7 bases stayed unmatched. The CDR3 consists of 14 residues. This chain's CDR3 is CSAQGQGSPYEQYF. In DNA, the CDR3 is TGCAGTGCACAGGGACAGGGGTCCCCCTACGAGCAGTACTTC.

This clonotype was observed a handful of times. The genes are TRBV6-5 and TRBJ1-1; D is perhaps TRBD1 (5 bases). Trimming pared 3 bases from V and 6 bases from J, leaving 8 bases between. CDR3 length: 12 residues. Germline assignment: CDR1 MNHEY and CDR2 SVGAGI. The CDR3: CASSYGGAEAFF. The CDR3, as DNA: TGTGCCAGCAGTTATGGGGGGGCTGAAGCTTTCTTT.

The V and J genes are TRBV10-3 and TRBJ2-7; D perhaps matches TRBD1 (5 bases). Germline CDR1 is ENHRY and CDR2 is SYGVKD. This CDR3 has 16 amino acids. Trimming took off 2 bases at V and 0 bases at J, with 14 bases between the two ends. CDR3 in DNA: TGTGCCATCAGTGAGGCCGCAGGGTCCTACTCCTACGAGCAGTACTTC. Its protein product is CAISEAAGSYSYEQYF.

This clonotype has only a few counts. V gene TRBV9 combines with J gene TRBJ1-1; 8 nucleotides align to TRBD1. With V trimmed by 0 bases and J by 2 bases, 3 bases remained unmatched. Germline V lookup: CDR1 SGDLS, CDR2 YYNGEE. The CDR3 has 15 amino acids. CDR3 nucleotide sequence: TGTGCCAGCAGCGTAGGGACAGGGTTTAACACTGAAGCTTTCTTT. The encoded protein is CASSVGTGFNTEAFF.

This chain joins TRBV5-4 and TRBJ2-7, with TRBD1 as a possible D gene (5 bases). This CDR3 region has 13 residues. Germline CDR1 SGHNT, CDR2 YYREEE (reference sequence). The V gene lost 5 bases and the J gene lost 2 bases, with 11 bases spanning the gap. In nucleotides, the CDR3 is TGTGCCAGCAGGGACCTGACAGCCTACGAGCAGTACTTC. Protein sequence: CASRDLTAYEQYF.

The rearrangement uses TRBV5-1 and TRBJ1-3, with 8 bases fitting TRBD1. V was pared by 5 bases and J by 2 bases, with 6 bases of the junction left unmatched. The germline CDR1 and CDR2 sequences are SGHRS and YFSETQ. CDR3 length: 15 amino acids. This CDR3 is CASRIGTGAGNTIYF. The CDR3 nucleotides read TGCGCCAGCAGAATCGGGACAGGCGCTGGAAACACCATATATTTT.

This clonotype was counted between two and nine times. The chain recombines TRBV27 with TRBJ2-3; no definite D call. V lost 4 bases and J lost 0, with 5 bases in between. Germline loops: CDR1 MNHEY, CDR2 SMNVEV (reference sequence). The CDR3 contains 13 residues. DNA of the CDR3: TGTGCCAGCAGTTATGGGAGCACAGATACGCAGTATTTT. Translated: CASSYGSTDTQYF.

CDR3: CASSGGLYEQYF. The CDR3 DNA follows: TGTGCCAGCAGTGGGGGGCTCTACGAGCAGTACTTC. V usage is TRBV5-5 and J usage is TRBJ2-7; D is tentatively TRBD1 or TRBD2 (6 bases each). With 5 bases removed from V and 3 bases from J, the gap between germline ends came to 9 bases. The germline V gene encodes CDR1 SGHKS and CDR2 YYEKEE (reference sequence). This CDR3 is built from 12 residues.

V gene TRBV4-1 combines with J gene TRBJ2-1, with a weak D call TRBD1 (5 bases). Germline assignment: CDR1 MGHRA and CDR2 YSYEKL. The V and J ends lost 3 bases and 0 bases respectively, with 12 bases between them. CDR3 length: 16 residues. CDR3 protein: CASSHIRGNSYNEQFF. The CDR3 DNA is TGCGCCAGCAGCCATATTAGGGGAAACTCCTACAATGAGCAGTTCTTC.

The J gene is TRBJ2-4, the V gene TRBV12-3 or TRBV12-4; 13 nucleotides align to TRBD2. V was pared by 7 bases and J by 4 bases, with 10 bases of the junction left unmatched. The CDR3 is 17 amino acids. The CDR3 is CASTNDRLAGGKNIQYF. CDR3 in DNA: TGTGCCAGCACCAACGACCGACTAGCGGGAGGAAAAAACATTCAGTACTTC.

This clonotype was seen a handful of times. The J gene is TRBJ2-7, the V gene TRBV9; D unclear. The germline V gene encodes CDR1 SGDLS and CDR2 YYNGEE. V lost 0 bases to trimming and J lost 6 bases, with 10 bases between them. The CDR3 runs to 13 residues. In nucleotides, the CDR3 is TGTGCCAGCAGCGTAGACGGGCCTAGCGAGCAGTACTTC. It codes for CASSVDGPSEQYF.

The sample holds many counts of this clonotype. The chain joins TRBV20-1 to TRBJ2-5, with 10 bases that match TRBD1. The trim removed 1 base at V and 2 bases at J, leaving 10 bases unmatched. Germline V gene data show CDR1 as DFQATT and CDR2 as SNEGSKA (reference sequence). The CDR3 totals 17 residues. CDR3 region: CSARGDDRGPTQETQYF. For the CDR3, the DNA is TGCAGTGCTAGAGGCGACGACAGGGGGCCGACTCAAGAGACCCAGTACTTC.

J is TRBJ1-2 and V is TRBV25-1; TRBD1 matches at 10 bases. Germline CDR1 MGHDK, CDR2 SYGVNS. This CDR3 contains 12 residues. With 7 bases clipped from V and 6 bases from J, the junction kept 2 bases outside the gene matches. The CDR3 is CASTGTGDGYTF. The DNA of the CDR3 is TGTGCCAGCACCGGGACAGGGGATGGCTACACCTTC.

This clonotype was counted between two and nine times. The chain combines TRBV14 with TRBJ2-2; D remains ambiguous. Germline CDR1 reads SGHDN; CDR2 reads FVKESK. V was trimmed by 0 bases and J by 1 base, leaving 6 bases between them. The CDR3 extends over 15 amino acids. CDR3 DNA: TGTGCCAGCAGCCAAGACTACCAGAACACCGGGGAGCTGTTTTTT. Protein: CASSQDYQNTGELFF.

In this sample, this clonotype turned up a few times. The gene calls are TRBV6-1 and TRBJ2-3; no firm D call. CDR3 length equals 11 residues. V was shortened by 8 bases and J by 3 bases, with 6 bases between the two germline ends. Per the germline V gene, CDR1 is MNHNS and CDR2 is SASEGT. For the CDR3, the DNA is TGTGCCAGCGGTGGGACAGATACGCAGTATTTT. The encoded protein is CASGGTDTQYF.

This clonotype was counted between two and nine times. This sequence joins TRBV3-1 and TRBJ2-1, with 9 nucleotides matching TRBD2. Germline V gene data show CDR1 as LGHDT and CDR2 as YNNKEL (reference sequence). With 0 bases clipped from V and 4 bases from J, the junction kept 4 bases outside the gene matches. This CDR3 has 16 amino acids. DNA for the CDR3: TGTGCCAGCAGCCAAGAGGGGACTAGCAGATACAATGAGCAGTTCTTC. This gives the protein CASSQEGTSRYNEQFF.

The chain uses TRBV18 and TRBJ2-6; D remains ambiguous. Trimming took 2 bases from V and 2 from J, leaving 13 bases between them. This CDR3 region has 17 residues. Germline V gene lookup returns CDR1 KGHSH and CDR2 LQKENI. In DNA form, the CDR3 reads TGTGCCAGCTCACCAGTTCACGTGGCCCCTGGGGCCAACGTCCTGACTTTC. It yields the protein CASSPVHVAPGANVLTF.

This clonotype was found a few times. The chain links TRBV7-6 to TRBJ1-5, with D unresolved. The CDR3 covers 13 residues. Trimming took 1 base from V and 5 from J, leaving 6 bases between them. Germline loops: CDR1 SGHVS, CDR2 FNYEAQ. CDR3 sequence reads: CASSLGPDQPQHF. The DNA for the CDR3 is TGTGCCAGCAGCTTAGGCCCAGATCAGCCCCAGCATTTT.